Following are 32 T cell receptor beta chains from one sample sequenced in a study of cytomegalovirus exposure and HLA in healthy donors. PCR employed 60 Vbeta and 13 Jbeta primers. Sequencing was performed with immunoSEQ multiplex PCR; in TCRdb, only in-frame clones are kept and a portion is missing. The table for this sample gives about 39,000 clones. Sequenced input: PBMCs. Every receptor here comes from a woman in her 30s in good health and CMV-seropositive.

The chain joins TRBV11-3 to TRBJ1-1; TRBD1 might be the D (6 bases). Germline assignment: CDR1 SGHNT and CDR2 YENEEA. This CDR3 comprises 14 residues. Trimming took 9 bases from V and 4 from J, leaving 18 bases between them. CDR3 in DNA: TGTGCCAGTAGAAAAGAGCAGGGGAGCACTGAAGCTTTCTTT. Its protein product is CASRKEQGSTEAFF.

The chain carries TRBV6-1 and TRBJ2-1; 8 nucleotides align to TRBD1. J lost 5 bases, V lost 0 bases, and 3 bases had no gene match. Germline-derived CDR1 and CDR2 are MNHNS and SASEGT. The CDR3 has 15 amino acids. DNA of the CDR3: TGTGCCAGCAGTGAAGCAACAGGGGGGAACAATGAGCAGTTCTTC. Amino acid sequence: CASSEATGGNNEQFF.

The chain joins TRBV6-6 to TRBJ1-1, with 7 bases that match TRBD1. The CDR3 is 11 amino acids. The V gene end was trimmed by 5 bases and the J gene end by 7 bases; junction bases not matched to a gene: 1. Germline V lookup: CDR1 MNHNY, CDR2 SVGAGI (reference sequence). The CDR3 reads CASSRQGEAFF. The DNA for the CDR3 is TGTGCCAGCAGTAGACAGGGTGAAGCTTTCTTT.

The chain recombines TRBV19 with TRBJ2-7, with 11 bases lining up with TRBD1. V was clipped by 3 bases and J by 5 bases; unmatched bases: 6. CDR1 is LNHDA and CDR2 is SQIVND in the germline V gene (reference sequence). There are 15 residues in the CDR3. The CDR3 nucleotides are TGTGCCAGTAGTATCGGGACAGGGGGAACGGACGAGCAGTACTTC. Its translation is CASSIGTGGTDEQYF.

The chain carries TRBV2 and TRBJ2-3, with 9 nucleotides matching TRBD1. The CDR3 consists of 16 residues. Per the germline V gene, CDR1 is SNHLY and CDR2 is FYNNEI. V was clipped by 6 bases and J by 5 bases; unmatched bases: 12. This CDR3 reads CASRPYGQGHQDTQYF. The CDR3 DNA is TGTGCCAGCAGGCCATACGGACAGGGGCATCAAGATACGCAGTATTTT.

The chain employs TRBV5-1 and TRBJ2-7; a possible D gene is TRBD2 (6 bases). The CDR3 is 14 amino acids. Germline V gene data show CDR1 as SGHRS and CDR2 as YFSETQ. The germline V and J ends were trimmed by 4 bases and 5 bases, with 16 bases remaining between them. This CDR3 reads CASSPDGRGNEQYF. CDR3 nucleotide sequence: TGCGCCAGCAGCCCAGACGGCCGGGGGAACGAGCAGTACTTC. Variable domain in full (rest from reference TRBV5-1 and TRBJ2-7): KAGVTQTPRYLIKTRGQQVTLSCSPISGHRSVSWYQQTPGQGLQFLFEYFSETQRNKGNFPGRFSGRQFSNSRSEMNVSTLELGDSALYLCASSPDGRGNEQYFGPGTRLTVT.

CDR3 protein: CASSQDRPNEKLFF. CDR3 coding DNA: TGCGCCAGCAGTCAGGACAGGCCTAATGAAAAACTGTTTTTT. The chain uses TRBV5-1 and TRBJ1-4; 7 bases are a match to TRBD1. Germline V gives CDR1 SGHRS, CDR2 YFSETQ. Trimming at V came to 5 bases and at J to 3 bases, leaving 4 bases not matched to a gene. CDR3 size: 14 residues.

This sequence joins TRBV27 and TRBJ1-1; weak D call: TRBD1 (6 bases). The germline CDR1 and CDR2 sequences are MNHEY and SMNVEV (reference sequence). This CDR3 has 14 amino acids. Between the trimmed V and J ends, which lost 6 bases and 1 base, there was a span of 12 bases. The CDR3 spells CASSRQTGNTEAFF. Written as DNA, the CDR3 is TGTGCCAGCAGCCGACAGACAGGGAACACTGAAGCTTTCTTT.

This chain joins TRBV5-5 and TRBJ2-7, with a possible D match to TRBD1 (6 bases). CDR1 is SGHKS and CDR2 is YYEKEE in the germline V gene (reference sequence). CDR3 length equals 14 residues. Trimming cost V 4 bases and J 3 bases, with 14 bases left between them. CDR3 in DNA: TGTGCCAGCAGCATGGGCCAGGGGCTCTACGAGCAGTACTTC. This codes for CASSMGQGLYEQYF.

This sequence joins TRBV5-4 and TRBJ1-4, with a weak D call TRBD1 (6 bases). V shed 0 bases and J shed 7 bases, with 19 bases lying between them. CDR1 and CDR2 from the germline V gene are SGHNT and YYREEE (reference sequence). The length of the CDR3 is 17 residues. In DNA, the CDR3 is TGTGCCAGCAGCTTGGCCCGCGGGGGGGCATCTGGTGAAAAACTGTTTTTT. Protein: CASSLARGGASGEKLFF.

This chain joins TRBV19 and TRBJ2-6; 11 bases line up with TRBD1. Per the germline V gene, CDR1 is LNHDA and CDR2 is SQIVND (reference sequence). The CDR3 is 20 amino acids. The V and J ends lost 6 bases and 0 bases, in that order; junction bases with no gene match: 13. The CDR3 DNA sequence: TGTGCCAGTAGCCCACACCCGGGACAGGGGGTAACCTCTGGGGCCAACGTCCTGACTTTC. It yields the protein CASSPHPGQGVTSGANVLTF.

The chain carries TRBV6-4 and TRBJ2-3; 7 bases map to TRBD2. The CDR3 sequence is 15 residues long. Per the germline V gene, CDR1 is MRHNA and CDR2 is SNTAGT. Trimming took 0 bases from V and 5 from J; bases not matched to a gene: 5. CDR3 residues: CASSDSAGVGDTQYF. The CDR3 DNA reads as TGTGCCAGCAGTGACTCGGCGGGGGTTGGAGATACGCAGTATTTT.

V usage is TRBV5-1 and J usage is TRBJ2-1; 13 bases agree with TRBD2. In germline, CDR1 is SGHRS, CDR2 YFSETQ. V shed 4 bases, J shed 6 bases, and the junction held 4 bases outside the gene matches. CDR3 size: 15 residues. The CDR3 spells CASSLRLAGGNEQFF. The DNA for the CDR3 is TGCGCCAGCAGCCTCCGACTAGCGGGGGGCAATGAGCAGTTCTTC.

The chain joins TRBV7-9 to TRBJ2-2; a weak D match, TRBD2 (6 bases). This CDR3 contains 15 residues. The V end lost 6 bases, the J end lost 7 bases, and 18 bases lay between the germline ends. Germline loops: CDR1 SEHNR, CDR2 FQNEAQ (reference sequence). The CDR3 DNA is TGTGCCAGCAGTCAAATTCGGGGGATTAACGGGGAGCTGTTTTTT. This gives the protein CASSQIRGINGELFF.

This sequence joins TRBV29-1 and TRBJ1-6; possibly TRBD1 for D (6 bases). V lost 4 bases to trimming and J lost 7 bases, with 11 bases between them. There are 13 residues in the CDR3. Germline assignment: CDR1 SQVTM and CDR2 ANQGSEA. The CDR3 spells CSVAQGRNSPLHF. CDR3 coding DNA: TGCAGCGTTGCGCAGGGGCGGAATTCACCCCTCCACTTT.

CDR3 DNA: TGCGCCAGCAGCTCTATAGCGGGGAGCTCCTACAATGAGCAGTTCTTC. Amino acid sequence: CASSSIAGSSYNEQFF. The V and J genes are TRBV5-1 and TRBJ2-1; 8 nucleotides line up with TRBD2. CDR3 size: 16 residues. Germline V gene lookup returns CDR1 SGHRS and CDR2 YFSETQ. With 3 bases clipped from V and 0 bases from J, the junction kept 5 bases outside the gene matches.

The chain recombines TRBV11-3 with TRBJ1-1; D ambiguous. Trimming stripped 0 bases from V and 3 bases from J, with 5 bases between. This CDR3 region has 13 residues. Germline V CDR1 and CDR2: SGHNT, YENEEA. The CDR3 DNA follows: TGTGCCAGCAGCTTAGATCCGGACACTGAAGCTTTCTTT. Encoded protein: CASSLDPDTEAFF.

This chain links TRBV15 with TRBJ2-4, with D possibly TRBD2 on 5 matching bases. CDR3 size: 14 residues. The germline V gene has CDR1 LNHNV and CDR2 YYDKDF (reference sequence). Trimming shortened V by 6 bases and J by 5 bases, and 14 bases separated the two germline ends. The CDR3 DNA is TGTGCCACCAGGGGGAGCACCGAGGAAAACATTCAGTACTTC. It encodes CATRGSTEENIQYF.

V is TRBV7-2 and J is TRBJ1-2; D gene unclear. This CDR3 region has 12 residues. Germline loops: CDR1 SGHTA, CDR2 FQGNSA. The V end lost 1 base, the J end lost 6 bases, and 6 bases lay between the germline ends. The CDR3 nucleotides read TGTGCCAGCAGCTTAGTGGCCGATGGCTACACCTTC. Amino acids: CASSLVADGYTF.

This chain joins TRBV6-5 and TRBJ2-2, with a tentative D call TRBD2 (5 bases). Germline V gives CDR1 MNHEY, CDR2 SVGAGI. Trimming cost V 5 bases and J 7 bases, with 11 bases left between them. CDR3 length equals 13 residues. This chain's CDR3 is CASSPRDNGELFF. CDR3 nucleotide sequence: TGTGCCAGCAGTCCGAGGGATAACGGGGAGCTGTTTTTT.

The V gene is TRBV5-5, the J gene TRBJ2-4, with TRBD1 as a possible D gene (5 bases). The CDR3 totals 17 residues. V lost 0 bases to trimming and J lost 2 bases, with 15 bases between them. Germline V gene data show CDR1 as SGHKS and CDR2 as YYEKEE (reference sequence). CDR3 in amino acids: CASSLEGREVTKNIQYF. DNA of the CDR3: TGTGCCAGCAGCTTGGAGGGCAGGGAAGTAACCAAAAACATTCAGTACTTC.

This CDR3 is CATKERGTQETQYF. The CDR3 bases are TGTGCCACGAAGGAGCGGGGAACCCAAGAGACCCAGTACTTC. V usage is TRBV19 and J usage is TRBJ2-5; 7 bases agree with TRBD2. The CDR3 contains 14 residues. V lost 10 bases, J lost 1 base, and 9 bases stayed unmatched. Germline CDR1 and CDR2: LNHDA and SQIVND (reference sequence).

This chain links TRBV6-1 with TRBJ1-5, with D tentatively TRBD1 (5 bases). The CDR3 is 14 amino acids. Trimming removed 7 bases at V and 0 bases at J, with 10 bases between. The V gene's germline CDR1 is MNHNS and CDR2 SASEGT. The CDR3 bases are TGTGCCAGCACCGACAGTTATAGCAATCAGCCCCAGCATTTT. Translation: CASTDSYSNQPQHF.

The chain uses TRBV29-1 and TRBJ1-1, with 8 nucleotides matching TRBD1. This CDR3 spans 13 amino acids. The ends lost 6 bases at V and 1 base at J; junction bases unmatched: 4. Germline loops: CDR1 SQVTM, CDR2 ANQGSEA. CDR3 protein: CSVSQGANTEAFF. The CDR3, as DNA: TGCAGCGTCTCCCAGGGGGCGAACACTGAAGCTTTCTTT. Combining the CDR3 with reference TRBV29-1 and TRBJ1-1 gives the whole variable domain SAVISQKPSRDICQRGTSLTIQCQVDSQVTMMFWYRQQPGQSLTLIATANQGSEATYESGFVIDKFPISRPNLTFSTLTVSNMSPEDSSIYLCSVSQGANTEAFFGQGTRLTVV.

J is TRBJ2-3 and V is TRBV7-9; TRBD1 matches at 10 bases. This CDR3 contains 15 residues. From germline, CDR1 is SEHNR and CDR2 FQNEAQ (reference sequence). J gave up 4 bases and V 10 bases, and 11 bases lay outside the gene matches. CDR3 loop: CAISVTGGASDTQYF. CDR3 DNA sequence: TGTGCCATCAGTGTGACAGGGGGCGCGTCAGATACGCAGTATTTT.

J is TRBJ1-5 and V is TRBV30, with a weak D call TRBD1 (6 bases). This CDR3 contains 17 residues. The ends were cut back, 1 base at V and 1 base at J, with 17 bases in the middle. CDR1 and CDR2 from the germline V gene are GTSNPN and SVGIG (reference sequence). CDR3 in amino acids: CAWSAPFTGLSNQPQHF. Here the CDR3 DNA reads TGTGCCTGGAGTGCCCCCTTCACAGGGTTGAGCAATCAGCCCCAGCATTTT.

The chain has TRBV18 and TRBJ2-3; D possibly corresponds to TRBD1 (8 bases). CDR1 is KGHSH, CDR2 LQKENI, per germline. V was trimmed by 3 bases and J by 4 bases, leaving 11 bases between them. This CDR3 has 14 residues. CDR3 DNA: TGTGCCAGCTCACCCACAGGGGGGGCAGATACGCAGTATTTT. Protein product: CASSPTGGADTQYF.

The chain carries TRBV28 and TRBJ1-1, with D perhaps matching TRBD1 (5 bases). The CDR3 covers 15 residues. Germline-derived CDR1 and CDR2 are MDHEN and SYDVKM. V was shortened by 7 bases and J by 4 bases, with 19 bases between the two germline ends. The DNA of the CDR3 is TGTGCCAGCACCGTGGGAGGGACCCAGGGCACTGAAGCTTTCTTT. This gives the protein CASTVGGTQGTEAFF.

This chain connects TRBV4-1 to TRBJ2-5; tentative D call: TRBD2 (5 bases). V shed 1 base and J shed 3 bases, with 6 bases lying between them. CDR1 MGHRA and CDR2 YSYEKL come from the germline V gene. This CDR3 is built from 13 residues. The CDR3 here is CASSQVGEETQYF. CDR3 coding DNA: TGCGCCAGCAGCCAAGTGGGAGAAGAGACCCAGTACTTC.

CDR3 in amino acids: CASSRQTNTEAFF. In DNA form, the CDR3 reads TGTGCCAGCAGTCGACAGACGAACACTGAAGCTTTCTTT. The rearrangement uses TRBV28 and TRBJ1-1; tentative D call: TRBD1 (5 bases). The CDR3 loop spans 13 amino acids. The germline V gene has CDR1 MDHEN and CDR2 SYDVKM. V lost 5 bases and J 1 base, leaving 8 bases between the germline ends.

The chain carries TRBV5-1 and TRBJ2-3; D gene ambiguous. This CDR3 contains 16 residues. V was cut by 0 bases and J by 0 bases, with 11 bases left in between. Germline loops: CDR1 SGHRS, CDR2 YFSETQ. CDR3 region: CASSLEAHSSTDTQYF. DNA of the CDR3: TGCGCCAGCAGCTTGGAAGCTCATTCTAGCACAGATACGCAGTATTTT.

The rearrangement joins TRBV7-2 to TRBJ1-1; possible D gene TRBD1, 5 bases. This CDR3 is built from 13 residues. CDR1 and CDR2 (germline): SGHTA, FQGNSA. Trimming shortened V by 5 bases and J by 5 bases, and 12 bases separated the two germline ends. CDR3 protein: CASSGAGGTEAFF. The DNA for the CDR3 is TGTGCCAGCAGCGGGGCCGGGGGGACTGAAGCTTTCTTT.